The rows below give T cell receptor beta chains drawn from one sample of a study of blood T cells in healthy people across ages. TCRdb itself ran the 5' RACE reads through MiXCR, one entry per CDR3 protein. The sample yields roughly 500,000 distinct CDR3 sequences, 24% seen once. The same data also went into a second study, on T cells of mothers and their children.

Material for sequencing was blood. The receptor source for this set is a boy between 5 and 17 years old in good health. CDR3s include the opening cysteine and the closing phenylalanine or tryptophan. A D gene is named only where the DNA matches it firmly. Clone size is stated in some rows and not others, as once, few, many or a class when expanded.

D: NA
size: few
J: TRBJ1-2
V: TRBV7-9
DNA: TGTGCCAGCGCAGGGGCGGTAGACTATGGCTGCACCTTC
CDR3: CASAGAVDYGCTF

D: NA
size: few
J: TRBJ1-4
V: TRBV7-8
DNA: TGTGCCAGCAGCGGGGAGAGGGGGGCTTTTGAAAAACTGTTTTTT
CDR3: CASSGERGAFEKLFF

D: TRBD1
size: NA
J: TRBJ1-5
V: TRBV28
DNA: TGTGCCAGCAGTTGGGAGACAGGGAAAAAACCTCTTAGAAGCAATCAGCCCCAGCATTTT
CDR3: CASSWETGKKPLRSNQPQHF

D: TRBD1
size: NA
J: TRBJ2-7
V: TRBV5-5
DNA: TGTGCCAGCAGCAACGGACAGGGGGTTAACGAGCAGTACTTC
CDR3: CASSNGQGVNEQYF

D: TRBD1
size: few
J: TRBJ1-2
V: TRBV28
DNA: TGTGCCAGCACCAACAGGGGAAACTATGGCTACACCTTC
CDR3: CASTNRGNYGYTF

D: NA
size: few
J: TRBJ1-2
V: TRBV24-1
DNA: TGTGCCACCAGTGGTACAGGGTTTGGCTACACCTTC
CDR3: CATSGTGFGYTF

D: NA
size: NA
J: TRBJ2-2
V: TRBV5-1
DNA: TGCGCCAGCAGCTTCGCGAGCGGGGAGCTGTTTTTT
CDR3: CASSFASGELFF

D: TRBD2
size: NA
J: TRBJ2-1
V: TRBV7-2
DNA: TGTGCCAGCAGCTTACAGCGTAGCGGGGGGCCGCAATCTGAGCAGTTCTTC
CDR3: CASSLQRSGGPQSEQFF

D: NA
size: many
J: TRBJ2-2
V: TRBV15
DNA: TGTGCCACCAGCAGAGATCAGGCCCTCACCGGGGAGCTGTTTTTT
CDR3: CATSRDQALTGELFF

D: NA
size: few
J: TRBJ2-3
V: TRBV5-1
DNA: TGCGCCAGCAGCTTGTTGGGGACCGGCACAGATACGCAGTATTTT
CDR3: CASSLLGTGTDTQYF

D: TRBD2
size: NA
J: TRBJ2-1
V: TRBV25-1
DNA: TGTGCCAGCAGTGAATATTTGGTAGCGGGAGAGTACAATGAGCAGTTCTTC
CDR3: CASSEYLVAGEYNEQFF

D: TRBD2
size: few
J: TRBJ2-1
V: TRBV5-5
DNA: TGTGCCAGCAGCTTGGTGATAGCGGGGGCTGGCGATGAGCAGTTCTTC
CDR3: CASSLVIAGAGDEQFF

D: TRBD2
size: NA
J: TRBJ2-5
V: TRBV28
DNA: TGTGCCAGCAGGCCGACTAGCGGGACGTTTGAGACCCAGTACTTC
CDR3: CASRPTSGTFETQYF

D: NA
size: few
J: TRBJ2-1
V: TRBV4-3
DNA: TGCGCCAGCAGCCAAGATCGATGGGAAGGCAATGAGCAGTTCTTC
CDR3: CASSQDRWEGNEQFF

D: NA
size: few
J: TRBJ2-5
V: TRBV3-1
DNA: TGTGCCAGCAGCCAAAGGGGACACCAAGAGACCCAGTACTTC
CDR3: CASSQRGHQETQYF

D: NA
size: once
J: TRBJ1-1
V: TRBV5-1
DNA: TGCGCCAGCAGCGGAGATTCGGGGCGCACTGAAGCTTTCTTT
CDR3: CASSGDSGRTEAFF

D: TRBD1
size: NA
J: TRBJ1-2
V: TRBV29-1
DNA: TGCAGCGTTGGTAAAGGGACAGGCGTAAACTATGGCTACACCTTC
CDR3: CSVGKGTGVNYGYTF

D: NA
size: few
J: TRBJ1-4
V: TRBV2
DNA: TGTGCCAGCAGTGCAGGGTCTGTGCGCGCAACTAATGAAAAACTGTTTTTT
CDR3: CASSAGSVRATNEKLFF

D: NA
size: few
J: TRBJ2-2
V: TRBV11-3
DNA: TGTGCCAGCAGCTTAGGGTACTTGGGCACCGGGGAGCTGTTTTTT
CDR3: CASSLGYLGTGELFF

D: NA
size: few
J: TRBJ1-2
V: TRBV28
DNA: TGTGCCAGCAGTTTAGGGACCGGTAACGCTAACTATGGCTACACCTTC
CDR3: CASSLGTGNANYGYTF

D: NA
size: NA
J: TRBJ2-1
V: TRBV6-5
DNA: TGTGCCAGCAGCCCTACTAGGGGGGGCTACAATGAGCAGTTCTTC
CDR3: CASSPTRGGYNEQFF

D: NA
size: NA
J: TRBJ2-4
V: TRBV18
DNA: TGTGCCAGCTCACCCACGGGGATTCCCAAAAACATTCAGTACTTC
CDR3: CASSPTGIPKNIQYF

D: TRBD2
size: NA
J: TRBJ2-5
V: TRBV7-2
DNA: TGTGCCAGCAGCATACTAGCGGGAGGCACAGAGACCCAGTACTTC
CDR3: CASSILAGGTETQYF

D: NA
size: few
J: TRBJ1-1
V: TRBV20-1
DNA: TGCAGTGTAGATGAGGGGCCGGGGGCTTTCTTT
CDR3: CSVDEGPGAFF

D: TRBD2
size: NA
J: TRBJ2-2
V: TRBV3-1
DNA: TGTGCCAGCAGCACCCGACTAGCGGGGGGCACCGGGGAGCTGTTTTTT
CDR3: CASSTRLAGGTGELFF

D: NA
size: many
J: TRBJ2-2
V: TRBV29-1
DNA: TGCAGCGTTGCCGGGGCCGGCGGGGAGCTGTTTTTT
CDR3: CSVAGAGGELFF

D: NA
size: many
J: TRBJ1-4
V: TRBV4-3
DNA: TGCGCCAGCAGCCAGGATGGGACTTCTCGAGAAAAACTGTTTTTT
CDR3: CASSQDGTSREKLFF

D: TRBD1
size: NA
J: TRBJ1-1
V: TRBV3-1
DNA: TGTGCCAGCAGCCTAGGCGACAGGGTTGGGGCTGAAGCTTTCTTT
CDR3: CASSLGDRVGAEAFF

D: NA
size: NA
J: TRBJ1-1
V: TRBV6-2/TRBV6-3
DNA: TGTGCCAGCTCTCTTACTCAAGGAACTGAAGCTTTCTTT
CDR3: CASSLTQGTEAFF

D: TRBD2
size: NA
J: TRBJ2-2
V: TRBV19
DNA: TGTGCCAGTAGTCCCGGGACTAGCGTGAGCACCGGGGAGCTGTTTTTT
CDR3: CASSPGTSVSTGELFF

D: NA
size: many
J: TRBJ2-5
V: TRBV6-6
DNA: TGTGCCAGCAGTCAAACGGAGACCCAGTACTTC
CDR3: CASSQTETQYF

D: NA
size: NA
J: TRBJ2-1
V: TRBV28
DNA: TGTGCCGCGATAGGGGCCTACAATGAGCAGTTCTTC
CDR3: CAAIGAYNEQFF

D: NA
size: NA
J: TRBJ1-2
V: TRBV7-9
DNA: TGTGCCAGCAGCGCCACGGGGGCCGGCTATGGCTACACCTTC
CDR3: CASSATGAGYGYTF

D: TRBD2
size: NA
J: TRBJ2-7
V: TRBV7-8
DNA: TGTGCCAGCAGTTGGACTAGCGGGGGGAAACTCCCCTACGAGCAGTACTTC
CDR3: CASSWTSGGKLPYEQYF

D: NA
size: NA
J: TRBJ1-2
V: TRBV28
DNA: TGTGCCAGCAGTTATCGACTGACAGGACCCGGGGGCTACACCTTC
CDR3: CASSYRLTGPGGYTF

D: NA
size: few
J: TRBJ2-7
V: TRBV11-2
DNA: TGTGCCAGCAGCTTAAATCCCACCTACTACGAGCAGTACTTC
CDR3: CASSLNPTYYEQYF

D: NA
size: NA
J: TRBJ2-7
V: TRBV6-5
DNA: TGTGCCAGCAGTTACCTTTCGGGGGAGCAGTACTTC
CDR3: CASSYLSGEQYF

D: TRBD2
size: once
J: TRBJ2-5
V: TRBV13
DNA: TGTGCCAGCAGCCAATCCAAGGCGGGACTAGCCGCCCAAGAGACCCAGTACTTC
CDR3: CASSQSKAGLAAQETQYF

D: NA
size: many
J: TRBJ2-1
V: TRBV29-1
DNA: TGCAGCGTCGCACCCGGAGACGAGCAGTTCTTC
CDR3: CSVAPGDEQFF

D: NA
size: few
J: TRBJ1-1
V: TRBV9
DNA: TGTGCCAGCAGCGTAGATGGGGGCGAGATGGCCGAAGCTTTCTTT
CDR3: CASSVDGGEMAEAFF

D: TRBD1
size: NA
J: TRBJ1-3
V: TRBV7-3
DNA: TGTGCCAGCAGCTTGAAAAACTGGGACAGTTCTAGGCGATCTGGAAACACCATATATTTT
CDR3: CASSLKNWDSSRRSGNTIYF

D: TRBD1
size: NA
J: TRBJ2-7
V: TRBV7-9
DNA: TGTGCCAGCAGCCTAATAGGGGGCCACGAGCAGTACTTC
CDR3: CASSLIGGHEQYF

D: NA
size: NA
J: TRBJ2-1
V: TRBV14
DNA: TGTACCAGCAGCCACCCTTTATACAATGAGCAGTTCTTC
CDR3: CTSSHPLYNEQFF

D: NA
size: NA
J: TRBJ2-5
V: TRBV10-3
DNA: TGTGCCATCAGTGAGCCTCCGACAGGCCGGAAAGGGACCCAGTACTTC
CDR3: CAISEPPTGRKGTQYF

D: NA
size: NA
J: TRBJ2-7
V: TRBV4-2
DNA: TGTGCCAGCAGCCAAGAATATACAGCCCTTGAATACGAGCAGTACTTC
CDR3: CASSQEYTALEYEQYF

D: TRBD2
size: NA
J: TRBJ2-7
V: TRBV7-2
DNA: TGTGCCAGCAGCTCGGGACTAGCGGGAGGGCCTCTAGGCGAGCAGTACTTC
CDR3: CASSSGLAGGPLGEQYF

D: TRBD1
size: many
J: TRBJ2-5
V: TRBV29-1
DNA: TGCAGCGTTAGGGACAGGGTCCCCTCAGAGACCCAGTACTTC
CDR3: CSVRDRVPSETQYF

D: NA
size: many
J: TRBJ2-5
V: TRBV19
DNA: TGTGCCAGTGGCCAGCCTCAGTACTTC
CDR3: CASGQPQYF